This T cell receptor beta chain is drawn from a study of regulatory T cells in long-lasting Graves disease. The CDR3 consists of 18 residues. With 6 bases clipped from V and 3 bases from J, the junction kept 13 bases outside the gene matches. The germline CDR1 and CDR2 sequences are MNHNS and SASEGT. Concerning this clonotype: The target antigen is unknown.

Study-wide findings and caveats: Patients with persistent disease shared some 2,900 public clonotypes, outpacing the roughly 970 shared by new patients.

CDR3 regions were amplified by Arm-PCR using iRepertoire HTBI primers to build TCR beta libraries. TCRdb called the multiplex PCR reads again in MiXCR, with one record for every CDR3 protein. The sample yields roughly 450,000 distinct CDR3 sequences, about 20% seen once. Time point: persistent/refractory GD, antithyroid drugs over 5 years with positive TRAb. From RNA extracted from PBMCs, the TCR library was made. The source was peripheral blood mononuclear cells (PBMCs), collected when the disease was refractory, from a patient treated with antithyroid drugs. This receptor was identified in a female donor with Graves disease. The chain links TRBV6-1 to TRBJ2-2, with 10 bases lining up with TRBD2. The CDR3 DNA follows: TGTGCCAGCAGCGGGGCTAGCGGGAGTGTCGGTTACACCGGGGAGCTGTTTTTT. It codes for CASSGASGSVGYTGELFF.